These 26 T cell receptor beta chains came from one sample sequenced in a study of metastatic and nonmetastatic thyroid tumors. Each patient went into thyroid surgery without having received any treatment. Via MiXCR, TCRdb re-called the PCR reads. The table includes some 9,100 clones, approximately 10% detected once. The sample comprised tumor tissue. Every receptor here comes from a female donor with papillary thyroid cancer or a benign thyroid nodule (not recorded which). Some clones in this sample may be carry-over from other donors' samples.

This clone was counted ten times or more. The chain carries TRBV7-2 and TRBJ2-7; TRBD1 matches at 9 bases. The V gene end was trimmed by 3 bases and the J gene end by 2 bases; junction bases not matched to a gene: 11. The CDR3 is 17 residues long. Germline CDR1 is SGHTA and CDR2 is FQGNSA. CDR3: CASSLGSRTGVPYEQYV. In nucleotides, the CDR3 is TGTGCCAGCAGCTTGGGGTCACGGACAGGGGTTCCCTACGAGCAGTACGTC.

This clone came up many times. The genes are TRBV6-5 and TRBJ2-1; 8 bases align to TRBD2. V gave up 6 bases and J gave up 6 bases; unmatched junction bases: 16. The CDR3 extends over 17 amino acids. CDR1 is MNHEY and CDR2 is SVGAGI in the germline V gene. The CDR3 loop reads CASSPSRSGRLVNEQFF. CDR3 coding DNA: TGTGCCAGCAGCCCCTCAAGGAGCGGGAGATTAGTCAATGAGCAGTTCTTC.

This clone was observed at least ten times. The V call is TRBV15, the J call TRBJ2-1; 13 bases align to TRBD2. Trimming cost V 1 base and J 6 bases; bases outside gene matches: 12. Germline assignment: CDR1 LNHNV and CDR2 YYDKDF (reference sequence). This CDR3 has 19 amino acids. CDR3: CATSRARTSGGFWRNEQFF. In DNA form, the CDR3 reads TGTGCCACCAGCAGAGCCCGGACTAGCGGGGGCTTTTGGCGCAATGAGCAGTTCTTC.

As DNA, the CDR3 is TGCGCCAGCACCTCGGTCGGGGGGTCGGTCCACAATGAGCAGTTCTTC. Translation: CASTSVGGSVHNEQFF. V and J are TRBV5-1 and TRBJ2-1; TRBD2 agrees at 7 bases. Trimming took 6 bases from V and 5 from J; bases not matched to a gene: 14. Germline V gene sequence: CDR1 SGHRS, CDR2 YFSETQ. The CDR3 covers 16 residues.

This clone was observed at least ten times. V gene TRBV7-2 combines with J gene TRBJ1-4, with D uncertain. CDR3 length: 15 amino acids. The germline CDR1 and CDR2 sequences are SGHTA and FQGNSA. The ends were cut back, 3 bases at V and 7 bases at J, with 15 bases in the middle. Here the CDR3 DNA reads TGTGCCAGCAGCTTGGACCCTACCCGGGCTGAAAAACTGTTTTTT. Residues: CASSLDPTRAEKLFF.

Regarding this clone: The junction and the germline gene differ at one end; a read error may be behind it. The chain carries TRBV3-1 and TRBJ2-2; 9 positions match TRBD1. Germline-derived CDR1 and CDR2 are LGHDT and YNNKEL (reference sequence). The CDR3 sequence is 15 residues long. CDR3 nucleotide sequence: TGTGCCAGCAGCCGAGGGACAGGGAACACCGGGGAGCTGCTATTT. This gives the protein CASSRGTGNTGELLF.

This clone is medium-sized. This chain uses TRBV28 with TRBJ1-4, with D perhaps TRBD1 (6 bases). V dropped 2 bases and J dropped 6 bases, with 16 bases sitting between them. The CDR3 contains 16 residues. Looked up from germline, CDR1 is MDHEN and CDR2 is SYDVKM. The CDR3 DNA follows: TGTGCCAGCAGTTTAGGCCTCGGGGGGCTTGATGAAAAACTGTTTTTT. It specifies CASSLGLGGLDEKLFF.

This clone came up many times. The chain links TRBV2 to TRBJ2-4, with 7 bases that match TRBD1. V shed 8 bases and J 2 bases; nucleotides not matched to a gene: 12. The CDR3 is 16 amino acids. Looked up from germline, CDR1 is SNHLY and CDR2 is FYNNEI. In DNA, the CDR3 is TGTGCCAGCGGAGACGGACAGGCTGGGACCAAAAACATTCAGTACTTC. This translates into CASGDGQAGTKNIQYF.

Notes on this clone: A much larger clone is a single base away; this may be a read error. The CDR3 reads CASTPALAGSTDTQYF. In DNA, the CDR3 is TGTGCCAGCACCCCGGCACTAGCGGGTAGCACAGATACGCAGTATTTT. The chain links TRBV5-4 to TRBJ2-3, with 9 bases matching TRBD2. This CDR3 has 16 amino acids. Germline V gene lookup returns CDR1 SGHNT and CDR2 YYREEE (reference sequence). J was trimmed by 0 bases and V by 6 bases; bases with no gene match: 8.

By its share, this clone is medium-sized. The chain employs TRBV28 and TRBJ2-2, with no clear D. The CDR3 totals 14 residues. The V end was cut by 6 bases, the J end by 4 bases, with 12 bases between. From germline, CDR1 is MDHEN and CDR2 SYDVKM. CDR3 coding DNA: TGTGCCAGCAGATCGGCCCGTGGCACCGGGGAGCTGTTTTTT. It translates to CASRSARGTGELFF.

This clone is labeled as medium-sized. The rearrangement uses TRBV10-3 and TRBJ1-6; 12 positions agree with TRBD1. Germline trimming cut 4 bases from V and 10 bases from J; bases unmatched to any gene: 8. The CDR3 spans 16 residues. Germline lookup yields CDR1 ENHRY and CDR2 SYGVKD. CDR3 in amino acids: CAISAGQGASLSPLHF. Here the CDR3 DNA reads TGTGCCATCAGTGCGGGACAGGGGGCTTCATTATCACCCCTCCACTTT.

This sequence joins TRBV5-5 and TRBJ1-2; possibly TRBD1 for D (6 bases). The CDR3 sequence is 15 residues long. CDR1 is SGHKS, CDR2 YYEKEE, per germline (reference sequence). V was shortened by 4 bases and J by 1 base, with 14 bases between the two germline ends. The chain's CDR3 is CASSPWDMCNYGYTF. The CDR3 DNA follows: TGTGCCAGCAGCCCCTGGGACATGTGTAACTATGGCTACACCTTC.

This clone has a count of ten or more. The chain recombines TRBV5-1 with TRBJ1-1, with TRBD1 identical over 7 bases. This CDR3 has 17 amino acids. Looked up from germline, CDR1 is SGHRS and CDR2 is YFSETQ. J gave up 1 base and V 3 bases, and 12 bases lay outside the gene matches. The CDR3 bases are TGCGCCAGCAGCTCCGGGGGATTAGGGACAGCGAACACTGAAGCTTTCTTT. Translation gives CASSSGGLGTANTEAFF.

This clone was recorded many times. A much larger clone is a single base away; this may be a read error. This chain uses TRBV29-1 with TRBJ1-5; no clear D gene. The better agreement between TRBJ2-3 and the DNA end casts doubt on the J call. The CDR3 is 12 residues long. Per the germline V gene, CDR1 is SQVTM and CDR2 is ANQGSEA. This CDR3 is CSVESQGQPQYF. In nucleotides, the CDR3 is TGCAGCGTTGAATCACAAGGGCAGCCCCAGTATTTT.

This clone has ten or more counts. This chain links TRBV6-1 with TRBJ2-3, with TRBD2 matching over 9 bases. Germline loops: CDR1 MNHNS, CDR2 SASEGT. V lost 1 base to trimming and J lost 4 bases; unmatched junction nucleotides: 6. This CDR3 contains 16 residues. CDR3 amino acids: CASSEEASGTPDTQYF. The CDR3, as DNA: TGTGCCAGCAGTGAAGAGGCTAGCGGGACCCCAGATACGCAGTATTTT.

This clone was seen at least ten times. The chain uses TRBV19 and TRBJ2-1; TRBD1 matches at 11 bases. Germline assignment: CDR1 LNHDA and CDR2 SQIVND (reference sequence). The CDR3 has 16 amino acids. V gave up 5 bases and J gave up 9 bases; unmatched junction bases: 12. The CDR3 sequence: CASSPPDRGRLSEQFF. In DNA form, the CDR3 reads TGTGCCAGTAGTCCCCCGGACAGGGGGCGCCTATCTGAGCAGTTCTTC.

This clone ranks as medium-sized (0.01 to 0.1%). The chain is built from TRBV6-1 and TRBJ1-2; no definite D call. The germline V gene encodes CDR1 MNHNS and CDR2 SASEGT. V lost 2 bases and J 8 bases, leaving 12 bases between the germline ends. This CDR3 has 13 residues. The CDR3 DNA reads as TGTGCCAGCAGTGAACCAGGCGAAGAAGGCTACACCTTC. Protein product: CASSEPGEEGYTF.

This clone was counted at least ten times. The J gene is TRBJ2-2, the V gene TRBV7-6; D may match TRBD1 or TRBD2 (5 bases each). This CDR3 spans 18 amino acids. Germline V lookup: CDR1 SGHVS, CDR2 FNYEAQ. The germline V and J ends were trimmed by 2 bases and 3 bases, with 19 bases remaining between them. The chain's CDR3 is CASSLMILGRDHTGELFF. In DNA, the CDR3 is TGTGCCAGCAGCTTAATGATCTTGGGTAGGGACCACACCGGGGAGCTGTTTTTT.

This chain uses TRBV12-3 or TRBV12-4 with TRBJ1-5; D perhaps matches TRBD1 (5 bases). This CDR3 comprises 15 residues. V was pared by 6 bases and J by 0 bases, with 12 bases between. The CDR3 DNA follows: TGTGCCAGCAGCGGGGGGATTGGTAGCAATCAGCCCCAGCATTTT. This encodes CASSGGIGSNQPQHF.

This clone counts as medium-sized. The chain employs TRBV19 and TRBJ1-2; D gene unclear. V lost 6 bases to trimming and J lost 0 bases, with 17 bases between them. The CDR3 length is 16 residues. Germline assignment: CDR1 LNHDA and CDR2 SQIVND (reference sequence). The CDR3 DNA is TGTGCCAGTAGCCACCTGAGGGCCGGAGCTAACTATGGCTACACCTTC. Translation: CASSHLRAGANYGYTF. The variable domain in full, completed from reference TRBV19 and TRBJ1-2, reads DGGITQSPKYLFRKEGQNVTLSCEQNLNHDAMYWYRQDPGQGLRLIYYSQIVNDFQKGDIAEGYSVSREKKESFPLTVTSAQKNPTAFYLCASSHLRAGANYGYTFGSGTRLTVV.

This clone appeared many times. The rearrangement links TRBV9 to TRBJ2-1; 9 bases are shared with TRBD2. The germline V gene encodes CDR1 SGDLS and CDR2 YYNGEE. The V and J ends lost 0 bases and 0 bases, in that order; junction bases with no gene match: 4. The CDR3 is 17 amino acids. In nucleotides, the CDR3 is TGTGCCAGCAGCGTAGAAGGCGGGGGGGCCTCCTACAATGAGCAGTTCTTC. The encoded protein is CASSVEGGGASYNEQFF.

This clone was detected ten times or more. This specimen includes other DNA sequences encoding the same CDR3. The chain joins TRBV30 to TRBJ2-1, with D perhaps TRBD2 (7 bases). V was pared by 4 bases and J by 8 bases, with 18 bases between. CDR1 GTSNPN and CDR2 SVGIG come from the germline V gene (reference sequence). CDR3 length equals 14 residues. The CDR3 coding sequence is TGTGCCTGGATCGAAAGGGGGGGCCGGCATGAGCAGTTCTTC. The encoded protein is CAWIERGGRHEQFF.

This clone was seen a few times. CDR3 bases: TGTGCCAGCATTTCTGCCCGTCCTGAGCAGTTCTTC. Its translation is CASISARPEQFF. The V call is TRBV7-9, the J call TRBJ2-1; D unresolved. Germline V CDR1 and CDR2: SEHNR, FQNEAQ (reference sequence). This CDR3 is 12 amino acids long. Trimming pared 7 bases from V and 9 bases from J, leaving 13 bases between.

This clone is medium-sized (0.01 to 0.1%) in the sample. V is TRBV7-3 and J is TRBJ2-2; unclear D gene. V shed 3 bases and J shed 2 bases, with 4 bases lying between them. The germline gives CDR1 SGHTA, CDR2 FQGTGA. The CDR3 contains 13 residues. CDR3: CASSFTNTGELFF. The CDR3 DNA sequence: TGTGCCAGCAGCTTCACCAACACCGGGGAGCTGTTTTTT.

This clone was seen ten or more times. The chain joins TRBV7-8 to TRBJ1-5; unclear D gene. Germline V lookup: CDR1 SGHVS, CDR2 FQNEAQ. The CDR3 contains 16 residues. V gave up 1 base and J gave up 0 bases, with 10 bases separating them. The CDR3 DNA is TGTGCCAGCAGCTTAGATGGTGGTGTTAGCAATCAGCCCCAGCATTTT. This translates into CASSLDGGVSNQPQHF.

This clone occurred a few times. The CDR3 here is CASRSGTGAIYNSPLHF. Here the CDR3 DNA reads TGTGCCAGCAGATCCGGGACAGGGGCAATATATAATTCACCCCTCCACTTT. This rearrangement joins TRBV5-4 to TRBJ1-6, with TRBD1 identical over 10 bases. Per germline, CDR1 SGHNT and CDR2 YYREEE (reference sequence). The length of the CDR3 is 17 residues. V was pared by 5 bases and J by 4 bases, with 9 bases of the junction left unmatched.